The subject of this entry is one T cell receptor (beta chain). Between the trimmed V and J ends, which lost 3 bases and 2 bases, there was a span of 16 bases. The CDR3 contains 16 residues. Germline CDR1 reads SGHVS; CDR2 reads FQNEAQ. These data originate in a study of blood T cell repertoires in COVID-19. Under the authors' procedure: Amplification from reference gene primers served as the basis for estimated nucleated cell counts. Clones were read by immunoSEQ multiplex PCR, and TCRdb kept only the in-frame ones, dropping some. V and J calls and clone size follow that table, whereas D and trimming were derived from the DNA. The sample carries around 460,000 clones, 70% to 90% recorded once.

The rearrangement links TRBV7-8 to TRBJ1-2; D remains ambiguous. What was sequenced was peripheral blood. The receptor was derived from a man between 18 and 35 years old with COVID-19, enrolled during active disease. The chain's CDR3 is CASSFAFGRENYGYTF. In DNA form, the CDR3 reads TGTGCCAGCAGCTTCGCTTTCGGGAGGGAGAACTATGGCTACACCTTC.